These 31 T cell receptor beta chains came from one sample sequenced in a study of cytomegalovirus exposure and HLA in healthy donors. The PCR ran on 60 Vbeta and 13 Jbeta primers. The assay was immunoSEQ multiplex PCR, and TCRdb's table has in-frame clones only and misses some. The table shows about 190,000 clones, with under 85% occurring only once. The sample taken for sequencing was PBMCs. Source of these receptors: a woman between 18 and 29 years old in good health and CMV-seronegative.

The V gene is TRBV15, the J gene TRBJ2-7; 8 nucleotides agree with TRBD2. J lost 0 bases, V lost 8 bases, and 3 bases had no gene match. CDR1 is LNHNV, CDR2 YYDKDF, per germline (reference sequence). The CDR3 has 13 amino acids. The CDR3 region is CATRGGDSYEQYF. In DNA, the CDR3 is TGTGCCACCCGGGGGGGGGACTCCTACGAGCAGTACTTC.

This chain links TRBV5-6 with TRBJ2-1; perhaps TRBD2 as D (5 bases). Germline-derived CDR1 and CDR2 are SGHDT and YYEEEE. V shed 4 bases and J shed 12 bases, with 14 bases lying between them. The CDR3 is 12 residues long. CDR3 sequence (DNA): TGTGCCAGCAGCCCCACGGGGAGAGGGCAGTTCTTC. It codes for CASSPTGRGQFF.

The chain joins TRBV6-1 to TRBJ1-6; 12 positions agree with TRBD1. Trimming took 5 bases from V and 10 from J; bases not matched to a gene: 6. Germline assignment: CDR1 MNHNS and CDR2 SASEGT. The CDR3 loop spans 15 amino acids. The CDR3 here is CASSTGTGGLSPLHF. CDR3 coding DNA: TGTGCCAGCAGTACTGGGACAGGGGGCTTATCACCCCTCCACTTT.

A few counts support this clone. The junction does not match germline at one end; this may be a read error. The CDR3 loop reads CAGIETGLSF. In DNA form, the CDR3 reads TGTGCCGGAATAGAGACAGGACTCTCCTTC. V and J are TRBV27 and TRBJ2-7; TRBD1 is a possible D gene (6 bases). Germline CDR1 MNHEY, CDR2 SMNVEV (reference sequence). The CDR3 contains 10 residues.

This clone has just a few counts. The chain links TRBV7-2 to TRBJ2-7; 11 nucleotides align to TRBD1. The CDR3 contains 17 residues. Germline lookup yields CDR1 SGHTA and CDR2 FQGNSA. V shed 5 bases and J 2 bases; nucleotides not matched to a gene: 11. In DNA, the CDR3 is TGTGCCAGCAGCCACCGGGACAGGGGGTCCCTTCCCTACGAGCAGTACTTC. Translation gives CASSHRDRGSLPYEQYF.

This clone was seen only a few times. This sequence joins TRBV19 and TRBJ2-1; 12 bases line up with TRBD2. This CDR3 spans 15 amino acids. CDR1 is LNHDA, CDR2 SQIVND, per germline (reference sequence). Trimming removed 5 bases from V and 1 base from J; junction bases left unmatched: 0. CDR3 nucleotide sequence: TGTGCCAGTAGTGGACTAGCGGGATCCTACAATGAGCAGTTCTTC. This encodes CASSGLAGSYNEQFF.

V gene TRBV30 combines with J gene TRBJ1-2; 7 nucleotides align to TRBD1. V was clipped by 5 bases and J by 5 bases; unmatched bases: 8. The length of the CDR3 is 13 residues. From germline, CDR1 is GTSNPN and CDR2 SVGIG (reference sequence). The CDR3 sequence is CAWAPGQSYGYTF. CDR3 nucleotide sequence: TGTGCCTGGGCCCCGGGACAGTCTTATGGCTACACCTTC.

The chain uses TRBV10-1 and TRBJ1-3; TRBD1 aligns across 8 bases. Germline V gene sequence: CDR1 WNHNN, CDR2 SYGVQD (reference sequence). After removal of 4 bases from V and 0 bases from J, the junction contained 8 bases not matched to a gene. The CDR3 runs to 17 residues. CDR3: CASSASGGLSSGNTIYF. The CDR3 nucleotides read TGCGCCAGCAGTGCTTCAGGGGGCCTCAGCTCTGGAAACACCATATATTTT.

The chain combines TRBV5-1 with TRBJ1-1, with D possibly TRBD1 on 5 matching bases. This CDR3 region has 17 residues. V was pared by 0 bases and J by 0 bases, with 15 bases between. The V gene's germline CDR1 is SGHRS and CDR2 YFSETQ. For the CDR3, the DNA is TGCGCCAGCAGCTTGGAAGGAGGGGCAGTCATGAACACTGAAGCTTTCTTT. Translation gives CASSLEGGAVMNTEAFF.

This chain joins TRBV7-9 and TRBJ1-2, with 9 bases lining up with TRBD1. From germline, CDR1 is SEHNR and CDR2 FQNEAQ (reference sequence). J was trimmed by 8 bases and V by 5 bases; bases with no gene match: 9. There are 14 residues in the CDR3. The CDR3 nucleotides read TGTGCCAGCAGCCTAGGGGGACAGGGCCCCGGCTACACCTTC. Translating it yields CASSLGGQGPGYTF.

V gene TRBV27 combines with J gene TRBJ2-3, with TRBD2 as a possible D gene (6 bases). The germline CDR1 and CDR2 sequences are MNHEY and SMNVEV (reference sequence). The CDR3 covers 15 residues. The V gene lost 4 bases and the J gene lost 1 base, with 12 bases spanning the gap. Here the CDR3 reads CASSWDPGGTDTQYF. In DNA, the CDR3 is TGTGCCAGCAGTTGGGATCCGGGGGGCACAGATACGCAGTATTTT.

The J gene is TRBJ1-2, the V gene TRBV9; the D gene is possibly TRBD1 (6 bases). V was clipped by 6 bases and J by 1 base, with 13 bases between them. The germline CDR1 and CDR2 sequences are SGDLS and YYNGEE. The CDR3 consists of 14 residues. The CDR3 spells CASTRGHLNYGYTF. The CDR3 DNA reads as TGTGCCAGCACTCGGGGACACCTTAACTATGGCTACACCTTC.

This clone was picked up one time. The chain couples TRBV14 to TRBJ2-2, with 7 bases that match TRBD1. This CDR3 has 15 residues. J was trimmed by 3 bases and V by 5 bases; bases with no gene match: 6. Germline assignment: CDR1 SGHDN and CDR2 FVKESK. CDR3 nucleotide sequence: TGTGCCAGCAGCACTCGGACAGGATACACCGGGGAGCTGTTTTTT. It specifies CASSTRTGYTGELFF.

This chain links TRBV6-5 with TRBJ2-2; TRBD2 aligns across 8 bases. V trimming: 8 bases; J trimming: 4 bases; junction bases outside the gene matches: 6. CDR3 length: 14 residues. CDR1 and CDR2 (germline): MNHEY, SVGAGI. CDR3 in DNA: TGTGCCAGCCGGACTAGCAGATTCACCGGGGAGCTGTTTTTT. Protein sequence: CASRTSRFTGELFF.

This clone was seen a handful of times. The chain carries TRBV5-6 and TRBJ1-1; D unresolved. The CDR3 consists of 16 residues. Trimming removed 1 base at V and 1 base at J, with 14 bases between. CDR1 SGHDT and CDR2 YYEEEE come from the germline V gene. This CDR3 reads CASSLWAGNWNTEAFF. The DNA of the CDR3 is TGTGCCAGCAGCTTGTGGGCGGGGAATTGGAACACTGAAGCTTTCTTT.

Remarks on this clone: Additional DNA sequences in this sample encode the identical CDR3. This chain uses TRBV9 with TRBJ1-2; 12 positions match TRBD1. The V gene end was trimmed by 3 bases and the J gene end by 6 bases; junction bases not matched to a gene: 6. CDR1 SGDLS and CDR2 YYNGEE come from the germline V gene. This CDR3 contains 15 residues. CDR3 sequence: CASSAQGQGADGYTF. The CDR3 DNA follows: TGTGCCAGCAGCGCACAGGGACAGGGGGCTGATGGCTACACCTTC. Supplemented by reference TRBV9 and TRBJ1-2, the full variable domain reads DSGVTQTPKHLITATGQRVTLRCSPRSGDLSVYWYQQSLDQGLQFLIQYYNGEERAKGNILERFSAQQFPDLHSELNLSSLELGDSALYFCASSAQGQGADGYTFGSGTRLTVV.

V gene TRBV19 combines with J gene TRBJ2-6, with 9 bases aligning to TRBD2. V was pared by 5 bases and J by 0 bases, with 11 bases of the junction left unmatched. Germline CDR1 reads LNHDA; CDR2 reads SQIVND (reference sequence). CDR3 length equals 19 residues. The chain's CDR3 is CASSSSSSGASSGANVLTF. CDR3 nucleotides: TGTGCCAGTAGTTCTTCCTCTAGCGGGGCGAGCTCTGGGGCCAACGTCCTGACTTTC. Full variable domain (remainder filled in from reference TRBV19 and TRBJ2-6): DGGITQSPKYLFRKEGQNVTLSCEQNLNHDAMYWYRQDPGQGLRLIYYSQIVNDFQKGDIAEGYSVSREKKESFPLTVTSAQKNPTAFYLCASSSSSSGASSGANVLTFGAGSRLTVL.

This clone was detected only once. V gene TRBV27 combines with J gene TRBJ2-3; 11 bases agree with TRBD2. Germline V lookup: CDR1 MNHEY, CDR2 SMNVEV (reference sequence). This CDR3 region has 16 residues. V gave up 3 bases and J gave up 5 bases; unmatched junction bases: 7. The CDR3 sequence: CASSFRVAGGGDTQYF. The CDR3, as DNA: TGTGCCAGCAGTTTTCGGGTAGCGGGAGGGGGAGATACGCAGTATTTT.

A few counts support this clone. As DNA, the CDR3 is TGCGCCACCACAGGGACTAGCGGGAACGTTGCTGGCGGGGAGCTGTTTTTT. Its protein is CATTGTSGNVAGGELFF. This chain links TRBV5-1 with TRBJ2-2; 13 bases agree with TRBD2. The germline CDR1 and CDR2 sequences are SGHRS and YFSETQ. CDR3 length: 17 residues. Trimming cost V 9 bases and J 7 bases; bases outside gene matches: 15.

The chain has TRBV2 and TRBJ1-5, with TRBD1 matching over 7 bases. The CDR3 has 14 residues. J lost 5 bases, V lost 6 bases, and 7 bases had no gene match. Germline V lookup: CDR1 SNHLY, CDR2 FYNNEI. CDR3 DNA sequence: TGTGCCAGCAGCTCAGACAGGGTAGATCAGCCCCAGCATTTT. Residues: CASSSDRVDQPQHF.

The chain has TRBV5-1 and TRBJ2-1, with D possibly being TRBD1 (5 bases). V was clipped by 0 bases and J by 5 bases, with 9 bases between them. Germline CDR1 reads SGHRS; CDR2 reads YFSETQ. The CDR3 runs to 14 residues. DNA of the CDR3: TGCGCCAGCAGCTTGGGCAGGGTCCACAATGAGCAGTTCTTC. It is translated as CASSLGRVHNEQFF.

The CDR3 region is CASSFSGTGSPYYEQYF. As DNA, the CDR3 is TGTGCCAGCAGTTTTTCCGGGACAGGGTCCCCCTACTACGAGCAGTACTTC. The genes are TRBV27 and TRBJ2-7; 9 bases map to TRBD1. This CDR3 has 17 amino acids. Losses at the gene ends were 3 bases for V and 3 bases for J; bases not matched to a gene: 12. CDR1 is MNHEY and CDR2 is SMNVEV in the germline V gene (reference sequence).

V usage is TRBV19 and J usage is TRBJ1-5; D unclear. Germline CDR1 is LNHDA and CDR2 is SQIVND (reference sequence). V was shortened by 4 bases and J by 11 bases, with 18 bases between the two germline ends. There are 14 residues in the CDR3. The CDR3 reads CASSKGTAPGTQHF. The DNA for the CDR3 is TGTGCCAGTAGTAAGGGTACGGCGCCCGGGACCCAGCATTTT.

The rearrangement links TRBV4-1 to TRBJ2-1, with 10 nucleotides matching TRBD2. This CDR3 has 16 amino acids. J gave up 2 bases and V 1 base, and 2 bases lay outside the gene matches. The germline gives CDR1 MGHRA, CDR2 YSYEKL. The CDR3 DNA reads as TGCGCCAGCAGCCAAGGGACTAGCGGAACCTACAATGAGCAGTTCTTC. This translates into CASSQGTSGTYNEQFF.

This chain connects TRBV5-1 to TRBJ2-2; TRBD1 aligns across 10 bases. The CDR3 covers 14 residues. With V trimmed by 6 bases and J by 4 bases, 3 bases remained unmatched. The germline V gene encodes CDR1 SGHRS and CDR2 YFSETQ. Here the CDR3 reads CASTGQGSTGELFF. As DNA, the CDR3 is TGCGCCAGCACGGGACAGGGGAGCACCGGGGAGCTGTTTTTT.

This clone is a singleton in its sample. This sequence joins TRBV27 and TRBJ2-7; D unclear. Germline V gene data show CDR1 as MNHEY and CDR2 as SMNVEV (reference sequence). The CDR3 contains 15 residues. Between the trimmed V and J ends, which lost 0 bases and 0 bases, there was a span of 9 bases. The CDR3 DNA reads TGTGCCAGCAGTTTATCGTCAGGTAGCTCCTACGAGCAGTACTTC. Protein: CASSLSSGSSYEQYF.

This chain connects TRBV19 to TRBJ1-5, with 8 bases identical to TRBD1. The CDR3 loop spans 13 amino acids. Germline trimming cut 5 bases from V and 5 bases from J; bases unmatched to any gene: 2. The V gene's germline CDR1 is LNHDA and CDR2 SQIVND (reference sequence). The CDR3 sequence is CASSQTGDQPQHF. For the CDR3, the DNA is TGTGCCAGTAGTCAGACAGGGGATCAGCCCCAGCATTTT.

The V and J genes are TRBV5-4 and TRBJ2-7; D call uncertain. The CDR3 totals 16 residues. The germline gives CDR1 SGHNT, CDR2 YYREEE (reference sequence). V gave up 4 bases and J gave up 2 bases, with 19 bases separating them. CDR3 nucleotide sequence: TGTGCCAGCAGCGCGTTCACCCCCCTCCTTACCTACGAGCAGTACTTC. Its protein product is CASSAFTPLLTYEQYF.

The DNA of the CDR3 is TGTGCCAGCAGTCAAGGGAGGACCGGGGAGCTGTTTTTT. This gives the protein CASSQGRTGELFF. The chain recombines TRBV2 with TRBJ2-2; a possible D gene is TRBD2 (6 bases). Trimming took off 5 bases at V and 5 bases at J, with 9 bases between the two ends. Germline V gives CDR1 SNHLY, CDR2 FYNNEI. This CDR3 region has 13 residues. The full variable domain, with the rest looked up from reference TRBV2 and TRBJ2-2, is EPEVTQTPSHQVTQMGQEVILRCVPISNHLYFYWYRQILGQKVEFLVSFYNNEISEKSEIFDDQFSVERPDGSNFTLKIRSTKLEDSAMYFCASSQGRTGELFFGEGSRLTVL.

The CDR3 protein is CASSLSSLNTEAFF. For the CDR3, the DNA is TGCGCCAGCAGCTTGTCCAGTTTGAACACTGAAGCTTTCTTT. This rearrangement joins TRBV5-1 to TRBJ1-1, with D unresolved. Trimming removed 1 base from V and 0 bases from J, with 7 bases in between. The germline V gene encodes CDR1 SGHRS and CDR2 YFSETQ. This CDR3 is built from 14 residues.

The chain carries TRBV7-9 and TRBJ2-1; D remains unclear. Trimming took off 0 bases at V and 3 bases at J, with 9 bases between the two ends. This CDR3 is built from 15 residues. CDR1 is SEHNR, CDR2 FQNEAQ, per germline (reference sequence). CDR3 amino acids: CASSLAAGFYNEQFF. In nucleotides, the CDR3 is TGTGCCAGCAGCTTAGCGGCAGGCTTCTACAATGAGCAGTTCTTC. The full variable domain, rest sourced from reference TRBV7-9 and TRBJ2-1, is DTGVSQNPRHKITKRGQNVTFRCDPISEHNRLYWYRQTLGQGPEFLTYFQNEAQLEKSRLLSDRFSAERPKGSFSTLEIQRTEQGDSAMYLCASSLAAGFYNEQFFGPGTRLTVL.